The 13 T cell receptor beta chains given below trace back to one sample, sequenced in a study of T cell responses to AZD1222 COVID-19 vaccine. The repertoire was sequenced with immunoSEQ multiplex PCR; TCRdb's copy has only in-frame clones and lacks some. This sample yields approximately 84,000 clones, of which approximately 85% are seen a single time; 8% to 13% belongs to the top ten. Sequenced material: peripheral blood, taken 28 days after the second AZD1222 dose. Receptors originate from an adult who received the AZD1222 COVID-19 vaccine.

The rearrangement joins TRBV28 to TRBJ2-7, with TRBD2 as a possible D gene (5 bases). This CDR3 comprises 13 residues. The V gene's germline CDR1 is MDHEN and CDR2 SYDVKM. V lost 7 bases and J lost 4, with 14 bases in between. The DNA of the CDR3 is TGTGCCAGCATCGGGTGGAGGCCTTACGAGCAGTACTTC. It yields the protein CASIGWRPYEQYF.

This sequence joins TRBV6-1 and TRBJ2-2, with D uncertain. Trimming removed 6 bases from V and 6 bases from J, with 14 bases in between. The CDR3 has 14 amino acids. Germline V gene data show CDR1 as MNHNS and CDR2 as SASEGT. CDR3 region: CASRAHGSSGELFF. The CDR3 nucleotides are TGTGCCAGCAGAGCCCACGGTTCGTCCGGGGAGCTGTTTTTT.

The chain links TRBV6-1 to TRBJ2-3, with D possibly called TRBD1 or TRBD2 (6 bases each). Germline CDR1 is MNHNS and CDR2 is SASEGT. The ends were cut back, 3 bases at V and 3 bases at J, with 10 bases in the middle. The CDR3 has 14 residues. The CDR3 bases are TGTGCCAGCAGTGAGCAGGGGAGGACAGATACGCAGTATTTT. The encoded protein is CASSEQGRTDTQYF.

CDR3 sequence reads: CASSPQWTGKGKNEQFF. In DNA, the CDR3 is TGTGCCAGCAGCCCCCAATGGACAGGGAAAGGTAAAAATGAGCAGTTCTTC. The rearrangement uses TRBV5-5 and TRBJ2-1; 8 bases match TRBD1. Germline V gene lookup returns CDR1 SGHKS and CDR2 YYEKEE (reference sequence). V gave up 4 bases and J gave up 7 bases; unmatched junction bases: 16. The CDR3 spans 17 residues.

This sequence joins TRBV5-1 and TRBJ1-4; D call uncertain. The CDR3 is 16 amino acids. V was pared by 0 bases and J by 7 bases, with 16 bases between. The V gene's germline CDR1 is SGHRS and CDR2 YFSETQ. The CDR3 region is CASSLGRIGIGEKLFF. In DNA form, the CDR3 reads TGCGCCAGCAGCTTGGGTCGGATAGGTATAGGTGAAAAACTGTTTTTT.

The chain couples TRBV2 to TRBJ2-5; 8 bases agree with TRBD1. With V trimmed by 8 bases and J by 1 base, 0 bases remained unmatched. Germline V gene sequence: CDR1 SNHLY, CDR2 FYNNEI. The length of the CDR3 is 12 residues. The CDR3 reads CASQGAQETQYF. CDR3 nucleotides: TGTGCCAGCCAGGGGGCCCAAGAGACCCAGTACTTC.

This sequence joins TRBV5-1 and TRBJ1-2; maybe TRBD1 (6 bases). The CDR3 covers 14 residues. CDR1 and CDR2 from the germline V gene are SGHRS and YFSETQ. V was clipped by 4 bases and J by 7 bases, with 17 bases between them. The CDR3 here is CASSAPGGAAGYTF. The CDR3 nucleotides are TGCGCCAGCAGCGCCCCCGGGGGCGCGGCTGGCTACACCTTC.

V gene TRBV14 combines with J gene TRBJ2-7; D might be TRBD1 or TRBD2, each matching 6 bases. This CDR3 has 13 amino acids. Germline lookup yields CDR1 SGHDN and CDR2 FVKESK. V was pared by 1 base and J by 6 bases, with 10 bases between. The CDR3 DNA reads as TGTGCCAGCAGCCAAGTTTGGGGGGCCGAGCAGTACTTC. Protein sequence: CASSQVWGAEQYF.

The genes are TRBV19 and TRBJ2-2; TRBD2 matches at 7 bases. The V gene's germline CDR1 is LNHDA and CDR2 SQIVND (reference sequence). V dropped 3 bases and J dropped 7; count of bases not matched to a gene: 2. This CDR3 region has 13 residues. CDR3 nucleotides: TGTGCCAGTAGTATGCGGGGGATCGGGGAGCTGTTTTTT. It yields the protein CASSMRGIGELFF.

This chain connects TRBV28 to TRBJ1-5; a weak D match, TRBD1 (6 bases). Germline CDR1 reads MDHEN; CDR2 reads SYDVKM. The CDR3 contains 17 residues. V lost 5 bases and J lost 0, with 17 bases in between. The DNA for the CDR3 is TGTGCCAGCAGTCCCAGTGACAGGATTTATAGCAATCAGCCCCAGCATTTT. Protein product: CASSPSDRIYSNQPQHF.

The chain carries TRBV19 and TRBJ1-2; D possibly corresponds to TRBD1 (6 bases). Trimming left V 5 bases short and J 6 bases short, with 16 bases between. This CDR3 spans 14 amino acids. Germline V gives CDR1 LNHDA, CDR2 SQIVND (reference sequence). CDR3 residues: CASSGGRETNGYTF. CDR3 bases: TGTGCCAGTAGTGGGGGCAGGGAGACGAATGGCTACACCTTC.

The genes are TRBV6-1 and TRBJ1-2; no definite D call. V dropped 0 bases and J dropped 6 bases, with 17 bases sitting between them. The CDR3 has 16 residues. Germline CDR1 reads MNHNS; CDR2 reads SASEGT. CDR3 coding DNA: TGTGCCAGCAGTGAAGCTCGGCGCTCACGGATAAATGGCTACACCTTC. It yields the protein CASSEARRSRINGYTF.

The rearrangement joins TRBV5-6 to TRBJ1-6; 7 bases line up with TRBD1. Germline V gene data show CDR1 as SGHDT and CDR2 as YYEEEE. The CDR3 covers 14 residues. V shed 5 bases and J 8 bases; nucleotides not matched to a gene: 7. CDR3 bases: TGTGCCAGCAGAGGAAGGGGGCGCGATTCACCCCTCCACTTT. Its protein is CASRGRGRDSPLHF.